Listed below are T cell receptor beta chains from one sample, sequenced in a study of neurological immune-mediated disorders. Via MiXCR, TCRdb re-called the 5' RACE reads, giving one row per CDR3 protein. The sample contains approximately 46,000 distinct CDR3 sequences, 10% of which appear only once. The sample taken for sequencing was PBMCs. The receptor source for this set is a man aged 65 to 85 with HTLV-1-associated myelopathy (HAM/TSP). Each CDR3 is given with its conserved first and last residue. A D gene is named only where the DNA matches it firmly. Sizes are listed as once, few, many, or a class for an expanded clone.

TRBJ2-7	.	TRBV20-1	many	CSARDGQESYEQYF	TGCAGTGCTAGAGATGGCCAGGAATCGTACGAGCAGTACTTC
TRBJ2-7	.	TRBV28	many	CASSPHLYEQYF	TGTGCCAGCAGTCCCCACCTCTACGAGCAGTACTTC
TRBJ2-1	.	TRBV20-1	many	CSAPAWTGQVAGPLTGGEQFF	TGCAGTGCCCCCGCCTGGACAGGGCAGGTAGCGGGACCCCTTACGGGAGGTGAGCAGTTCTTC
TRBJ2-5	.	TRBV7-9	many	CASSLDLETQYF	TGTGCCAGCAGCTTAGATTTGGAGACCCAGTACTTC
TRBJ2-6	.	TRBV5-1	many	CASSLAKSSGANVLTF	TGCGCCAGCAGCTTGGCCAAGAGTTCTGGGGCCAACGTCCTGACTTTC
TRBJ1-1	.	TRBV29-1	many	CSVEGLGTEAFF	TGCAGCGTTGAGGGCCTGGGGACTGAAGCTTTCTTT
TRBJ2-5	TRBD2	TRBV12-3/TRBV12-4	many	CASRNLAGGETQYF	TGTGCCAGCAGAAACTTAGCGGGAGGGGAGACCCAGTACTTC
TRBJ2-2	.	TRBV5-1	many	CASSLPQQTGELFF	TGCGCCAGCAGCTTGCCACAACAAACCGGGGAGCTGTTTTTT
TRBJ1-1	.	TRBV7-9	many	CASSPDRKSEAFF	TGTGCCAGCAGCCCTGACAGAAAATCTGAAGCTTTCTTT
TRBJ2-6	.	TRBV29-1	once	CSDKDRSGANVLTF	TGCAGCGACAAGGACAGATCTGGGGCCAACGTCCTGACTTTC
TRBJ2-3	.	TRBV20-1	many	CSVPAVKRADTQYF	TGCAGTGTCCCGGCCGTGAAGAGGGCAGATACGCAGTATTTT
TRBJ2-3	.	TRBV28	many	CASSRTVRGTDTQYF	TGTGCCAGCAGTAGGACAGTCCGGGGCACAGATACGCAGTATTTT
TRBJ1-1	.	TRBV19	many	CASKGVYAEAFF	TGTGCCAGTAAGGGGGTCTATGCTGAAGCTTTCTTT
TRBJ1-2	.	TRBV7-2	many	CASSSRDFSLGYTF	TGTGCCAGCAGCTCCCGGGATTTCTCTCTGGGCTACACCTTC
TRBJ2-3	.	TRBV5-6	many	CASSLYFGTQYF	TGTGCCAGCAGCTTGTATTTCGGTACGCAGTATTTT
TRBJ2-3	.	TRBV15	many	CATSTSAPGDTQYF	TGTGCCACCAGCACCAGTGCCCCGGGCGATACGCAGTATTTT
TRBJ2-1	TRBD1	TRBV5-1	few	CASSREGTGDPNEQFF	TGCGCCAGCAGCCGGGAGGGGACAGGGGATCCCAATGAGCAGTTCTTC
TRBJ2-2	.	TRBV7-8	many	CASSLSPFTGELFF	TGTGCCAGCAGCTTATCGCCTTTCACCGGGGAGCTGTTTTTT
TRBJ2-3	.	TRBV5-1	few	CASSFGASTDTQYF	TGCGCCAGCAGTTTCGGTGCTAGCACAGATACGCAGTATTTT
TRBJ1-2	.	TRBV18	many	CASSPGSNYGYTF	TGTGCCAGCTCCCCGGGCAGCAACTATGGCTACACCTTC
TRBJ1-4	TRBD1	TRBV24-1	many	CATRDRELFF	TGTGCCACCAGGGACAGGGAACTGTTTTTT
TRBJ1-5	.	TRBV10-3	many	CAIKDDYSNQPQHF	TGTGCCATCAAAGACGATTATAGCAATCAGCCCCAGCATTTT
TRBJ2-5	TRBD2	TRBV20-1	many	CSARAVAGSQETQYF	TGCAGTGCTAGAGCTGTAGCGGGGAGCCAAGAGACCCAGTACTTC
TRBJ2-1	TRBD1	TRBV6-2/TRBV6-3	many	CASSYAGTGGNEQFF	TGTGCCAGCAGTTACGCCGGGACAGGGGGAAATGAGCAGTTCTTC
TRBJ2-5	.	TRBV4-1	many	CASSLQADSKGETQYF	TGCGCCAGCAGCCTACAAGCAGACAGCAAGGGAGAGACCCAGTACTTC